The 6 T cell receptor beta chains below all came from one sample that was sequenced in a study of T-cell reconstitution after alpha-beta-depleted transplantation in children. Unique molecular identifiers were built into the TCRbeta library. TCRdb ran MiXCR on the PCR reads and lists one entry per CDR3 protein. This table has fewer than 400,000 distinct CDR3 sequences, around 21% appearing once. The input for sequencing was PBMCs from the stem cell graft donor, taken from the stem cell graft. Receptor source: a human donor who donated a stem cell graft to a child with acute myeloid leukemia.

This clonotype was counted at least ten times. The chain employs TRBV12-3 or TRBV12-4 and TRBJ2-3, with no clear D. Between the trimmed V and J ends, which lost 6 bases and 1 base, there was a span of 14 bases. The CDR3 runs 15 residues. This CDR3 reads CASRTTTLGTDTQYF. The CDR3 bases are TGTGCCAGCAGGACCACGACTCTAGGCACAGATACGCAGTATTTT.

The chain recombines TRBV5-1 with TRBJ2-7; D gene uncertain. The CDR3 length is 13 residues. The germline gives CDR1 SGHRS, CDR2 YFSETQ. Deletions cut 0 bases from V and 5 bases from J, with 9 bases between. The CDR3 loop is CASSLGPIDEQYF. The CDR3 region has the DNA TGCGCCAGCAGCTTGGGTCCCATCGACGAGCAGTACTTC.

This clonotype has a count of ten or more. CDR3 loop: CSARGQGRMNTEAFF. The CDR3 region has the DNA TGCAGTGCTAGAGGGCAGGGTAGGATGAACACTGAAGCTTTCTTT. The chain recombines TRBV20-1 with TRBJ1-1, with a weak D call TRBD1 (5 bases). V lost 1 base and J 0 bases, leaving 12 bases between the germline ends. Germline V gene data show CDR1 as DFQATT and CDR2 as SNEGSKA (reference sequence). The CDR3 sequence is 15 residues long.

The V and J genes are TRBV3-1 and TRBJ2-1; D might be TRBD2 (5 bases). V lost 1 base and J lost 5, with 12 bases in between. Germline V gene sequence: CDR1 LGHDT, CDR2 YNNKEL (reference sequence). There are 15 residues in the CDR3. In nucleotides, the CDR3 is TGTGCCAGCAGCCAAGGCCAGCGGATAAACAATGAGCAGTTCTTC. It codes for CASSQGQRINNEQFF.

This clonotype was detected many times. The chain is built from TRBV29-1 and TRBJ2-1, with 8 bases that match TRBD2. This CDR3 spans 14 amino acids. Per the germline V gene, CDR1 is SQVTM and CDR2 is ANQGSEA. V shed 1 base, J shed 3 bases, and the junction held 2 bases outside the gene matches. CDR3 in amino acids: CSVEAGTSYNEQFF. CDR3 nucleotides: TGCAGCGTTGAAGCAGGGACTAGCTACAATGAGCAGTTCTTC.

This clonotype has a count of ten or more. V gene TRBV29-1 combines with J gene TRBJ2-7; D is ambiguous. The V end was cut by 4 bases, the J end by 4 bases, with 14 bases between. Germline-derived CDR1 and CDR2 are SQVTM and ANQGSEA. The CDR3 totals 13 residues. CDR3 loop: CSVGVGTAYEQYF. The DNA of the CDR3 is TGCAGCGTTGGGGTTGGTACCGCTTACGAGCAGTACTTC.